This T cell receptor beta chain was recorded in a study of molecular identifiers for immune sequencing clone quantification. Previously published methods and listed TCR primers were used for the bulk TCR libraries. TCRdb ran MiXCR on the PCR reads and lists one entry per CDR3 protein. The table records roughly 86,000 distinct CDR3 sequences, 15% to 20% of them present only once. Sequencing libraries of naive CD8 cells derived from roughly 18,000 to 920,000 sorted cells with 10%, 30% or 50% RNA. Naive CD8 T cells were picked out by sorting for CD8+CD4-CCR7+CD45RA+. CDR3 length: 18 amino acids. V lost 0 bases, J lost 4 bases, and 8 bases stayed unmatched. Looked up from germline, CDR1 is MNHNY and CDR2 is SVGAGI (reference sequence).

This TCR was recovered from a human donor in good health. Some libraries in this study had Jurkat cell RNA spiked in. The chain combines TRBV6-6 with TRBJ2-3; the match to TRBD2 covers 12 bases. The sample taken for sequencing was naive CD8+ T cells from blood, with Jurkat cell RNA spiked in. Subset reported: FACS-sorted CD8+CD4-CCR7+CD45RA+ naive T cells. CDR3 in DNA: TGTGCCAGCAGTTACTCGGGTGAGACTAGCGGGAGTGCAGATACGCAGTATTTT. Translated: CASSYSGETSGSADTQYF.